The 3 T cell receptor beta chains given below trace back to one sample, sequenced in a study of spatial heterogeneity in lung cancer. Study observations and caveats: Intratumoral expanded alpha and beta TCR counts were found to track tumor mutation counts.

TCRdb fed the 5' RACE reads into MiXCR, producing one record per CDR3 protein. Of approximately 5,900 distinct CDR3 sequences in the sample, roughly 17% were seen once. Sample time point: sample taken at primary tumor resection. These receptors lack a known antigen. The input for sequencing was lung tumor tissue, taken at surgery. These receptors all come from a male donor with early-stage non-small cell lung cancer.

The chain is built from TRBV20-1 and TRBJ2-7, with TRBD2 matching 10 bases. The CDR3 spans 14 residues. Germline CDR1 and CDR2: DFQATT and SNEGSKA (reference sequence). The junction had 6 bases not matched to a gene; V was cut back by 4 bases and J by 3 bases. CDR3 bases: TGCAGTGCTAAGTCCCCTAGCGGGGGCTACGAGCAGTACTTC. It is translated as CSAKSPSGGYEQYF.

The chain employs TRBV27 and TRBJ2-1; 15 bases fit TRBD2. CDR1 MNHEY and CDR2 SMNVEV come from the germline V gene (reference sequence). This CDR3 has 19 residues. The V segment lost 0 bases and the J segment 4 bases; nucleotides outside the gene matches: 7. The CDR3 nucleotides read TGTGCCAGCAGTTTATCCCTCACCGGACTAGCGGGAGGGTACAATGAGCAGTTCTTC. Residues: CASSLSLTGLAGGYNEQFF.

This clonotype has ten or more counts. This chain connects TRBV14 to TRBJ2-2; perhaps TRBD2 as D (6 bases). Germline V gene data show CDR1 as SGHDN and CDR2 as FVKESK. The V gene lost 4 bases and the J gene lost 0 bases, with 12 bases spanning the gap. CDR3 length equals 16 residues. The CDR3 coding sequence is TGTGCCAGCAGCCGCCGGGACTTTCCGAACACCGGGGAGCTGTTTTTT. It is translated as CASSRRDFPNTGELFF.